The clone carrying this T cell receptor beta chain has more than one count but fewer than ten. Its antigen remains unknown. It was with a sample-barcoded 5' primer and a J-beta primer mix that a second PCR of roughly 7 to 12 cycles was run. Each CDR3 protein gets one entry after TCRdb re-called the 5' RACE reads with MiXCR. This sample yields 550,000 to 600,000 distinct CDR3 sequences, of which 25% to 30% are seen a single time; approximately 18% belongs to the top ten. V gave up 5 bases and J gave up 4 bases, with 14 bases separating them. Germline assignment: CDR1 SGHTA and CDR2 FQGNSA. The CDR3 has 14 residues. The record originates from a study of blood T cells in healthy people across ages. Study-wide results and limits: It was held that the diversity estimates obtained from one million T cells were underestimates. TCR beta diversity, measured per million T cells, fell in a roughly linear way with age.

The J gene is TRBJ1-2, the V gene TRBV7-2; D is unclear. This TCR was sampled from a woman in her seventies in good health. Material: blood. The CDR3 DNA is TGTGCCAGCAGCCTAGGAATATCTCCCTATGGCTACACCTTC. Protein product: CASSLGISPYGYTF.